This is a list of T cell receptor beta chains from one sample in a study of T cell responses to AZD1222 COVID-19 vaccine. Libraries were prepared by immunoSEQ multiplex PCR; TCRdb keeps only in-frame clonotypes and omits some of them. The sample lists under 150,000 clones, approximately 84% seen once, with roughly 8% in the top ten. Specimen: peripheral blood, collected on day 0 of AZD1222 vaccination. The source is an adult in good health. Both conserved end residues are part of each CDR3. Fields, in order: CDR3 DNA, CDR3 protein, D gene, V gene, clone size, J gene. The D gene is left open where the match is weak. Part of the rows lack a size; the others show once, few, many or a class for expanded clones.

CDR3 DNA: TGTGCCAGCAGTCCCGGGACAGGGGGCTCCTACGAGCAGTACTTC
CDR3 protein: CASSPGTGGSYEQYF
D gene: TRBD1
V gene: TRBV5-4
clone size: NA
J gene: TRBJ2-7

CDR3 DNA: TGTGCCAGTAGTAAACAGGGGACTGAAGCTTTCTTT
CDR3 protein: CASSKQGTEAFF
D gene: TRBD1
V gene: TRBV19
clone size: NA
J gene: TRBJ1-1

CDR3 DNA: TGTGCCAGCAGCGTCAGTCGGGCTCCCGGGGATACGCAGTATTTT
CDR3 protein: CASSVSRAPGDTQYF
D gene: NA
V gene: TRBV7-7
clone size: NA
J gene: TRBJ2-3

CDR3 DNA: TGTGCCAGCAGCTTGCAGCCGAATTCACCCCTCCACTTT
CDR3 protein: CASSLQPNSPLHF
D gene: NA
V gene: TRBV7-9
clone size: once
J gene: TRBJ1-6

CDR3 DNA: TGTGCCAGCACCGCAACCGACAGGGGGCGCCTGGAAGAGACCCAGTACTTC
CDR3 protein: CASTATDRGRLEETQYF
D gene: TRBD1
V gene: TRBV3-1/TRBV3-2
clone size: once
J gene: TRBJ2-5

CDR3 DNA: TGCGCCAGCAGCTGGGGCTGGGGCGATGAGCAGTTCTTC
CDR3 protein: CASSWGWGDEQFF
D gene: NA
V gene: TRBV5-1
clone size: NA
J gene: TRBJ2-1

CDR3 DNA: TGTGCCAGCAGACGAGACACGGCCTACGAGCAGTACTTC
CDR3 protein: CASRRDTAYEQYF
D gene: NA
V gene: TRBV6-5
clone size: NA
J gene: TRBJ2-7

CDR3 DNA: TGTGCCAGCTTGGGTCGGGGCAGAACGCGTGAAGCTTTCTTT
CDR3 protein: CASLGRGRTREAFF
D gene: NA
V gene: TRBV19
clone size: NA
J gene: TRBJ1-1

CDR3 DNA: TGTGCCAGCAGTTCCCGCGGGGGAGGTCAGCCCCAGCATTTT
CDR3 protein: CASSSRGGGQPQHF
D gene: NA
V gene: TRBV28
clone size: NA
J gene: TRBJ1-5

CDR3 DNA: TGCAGCGTTGAAGGGACTAGACCCTACGAGCAGTACTTC
CDR3 protein: CSVEGTRPYEQYF
D gene: TRBD2
V gene: TRBV29-1
clone size: NA
J gene: TRBJ2-7

CDR3 DNA: TGTGCCAGTAAAGGTAGTCCGGGTCGGGTTGAAAAACTGTTTTTT
CDR3 protein: CASKGSPGRVEKLFF
D gene: NA
V gene: TRBV28
clone size: NA
J gene: TRBJ1-4

CDR3 DNA: TGTGCCAGCATGCTGTTAGGGGCGGACACCGGGGAGCTGTTTTTT
CDR3 protein: CASMLLGADTGELFF
D gene: NA
V gene: TRBV5-6
clone size: NA
J gene: TRBJ2-2

CDR3 DNA: TGTGCCAGCAGTGAAGGCGGCTGGCCGACCTACGAGCAGTACTTC
CDR3 protein: CASSEGGWPTYEQYF
D gene: NA
V gene: TRBV6-1
clone size: NA
J gene: TRBJ2-7

CDR3 DNA: TGTGCCACTAATAGACAGGGAAGCACTGAAGCTTTCTTT
CDR3 protein: CATNRQGSTEAFF
D gene: TRBD1
V gene: TRBV2
clone size: NA
J gene: TRBJ1-1

CDR3 DNA: TGTGCCAGCAGCCCCCGGGACAGATACTCTGGAAACACCATATATTTT
CDR3 protein: CASSPRDRYSGNTIYF
D gene: TRBD1
V gene: TRBV3-1/TRBV3-2
clone size: NA
J gene: TRBJ1-3

CDR3 DNA: TGTGCCAGCAGCCGAACTAGCGGGGGGCATGAAGAGACCCAGTACTTC
CDR3 protein: CASSRTSGGHEETQYF
D gene: TRBD2
V gene: TRBV9
clone size: NA
J gene: TRBJ2-5

CDR3 DNA: TGTGCCAGCTCACAACAGGATCACACTGAAGCTTTCTTT
CDR3 protein: CASSQQDHTEAFF
D gene: NA
V gene: TRBV18
clone size: NA
J gene: TRBJ1-1

CDR3 DNA: TGTGCCAGCAGCTTAGATTCTAGCGGGAGCTCCTACAATGAGCAGTTCTTC
CDR3 protein: CASSLDSSGSSYNEQFF
D gene: TRBD2
V gene: TRBV7-2
clone size: NA
J gene: TRBJ2-1

CDR3 DNA: TGTGCCAGCAGTGAATTTGAGGACAGTTCCTATGGCTACACCTTC
CDR3 protein: CASSEFEDSSYGYTF
D gene: NA
V gene: TRBV6-1
clone size: NA
J gene: TRBJ1-2

CDR3 DNA: TGCGCCAGCAGCCTGGTGAGACAGGGGGCGGCGGGCTACACCTTC
CDR3 protein: CASSLVRQGAAGYTF
D gene: TRBD1
V gene: TRBV5-1
clone size: NA
J gene: TRBJ1-2

CDR3 DNA: TGTGCCAGCAGCAAGACAGGGGGCGGCACTGAAGCTTTCTTT
CDR3 protein: CASSKTGGGTEAFF
D gene: TRBD1
V gene: TRBV9
clone size: NA
J gene: TRBJ1-1

CDR3 DNA: TGTGCCAGCAGTTGGGGAGCGGTGGGAGAGACCCAGTACTTC
CDR3 protein: CASSWGAVGETQYF
D gene: NA
V gene: TRBV27
clone size: once
J gene: TRBJ2-5

CDR3 DNA: TGCGCCAGCAGCCCTAAACCCGTTTACGCGGGGGAACGCGAAAAACTGTTTTTT
CDR3 protein: CASSPKPVYAGEREKLFF
D gene: NA
V gene: TRBV5-1
clone size: NA
J gene: TRBJ1-4

CDR3 DNA: TGCGCCAGCAGCTTAGGCGGGGACACAGATACGCAGTATTTT
CDR3 protein: CASSLGGDTDTQYF
D gene: NA
V gene: TRBV5-1
clone size: NA
J gene: TRBJ2-3

CDR3 DNA: TGTGCCAGCAGCCGGGGCAATGAGCAGTTCTTC
CDR3 protein: CASSRGNEQFF
D gene: NA
V gene: TRBV28
clone size: NA
J gene: TRBJ2-1

CDR3 DNA: TGTGCCAGCAGCAGGGCCGCTTCTGGGGCCAACGTCCTGACTTTC
CDR3 protein: CASSRAASGANVLTF
D gene: NA
V gene: TRBV5-8
clone size: NA
J gene: TRBJ2-6

CDR3 DNA: TGTGCCAGCTCACCTAACAGGGTTGGATCCTACGAGCAGTACTTC
CDR3 protein: CASSPNRVGSYEQYF
D gene: NA
V gene: TRBV18
clone size: NA
J gene: TRBJ2-7

CDR3 DNA: TGCGCCAGCAGCCAAGAGCCGAATCCGGACGGCTCCTACGAGCAGTACTTC
CDR3 protein: CASSQEPNPDGSYEQYF
D gene: NA
V gene: TRBV4-1
clone size: NA
J gene: TRBJ2-7

CDR3 DNA: TGTGCCTGGAGTGTACTGAAGACAGGGAATCACTATGGCTACACCTTC
CDR3 protein: CAWSVLKTGNHYGYTF
D gene: TRBD1
V gene: TRBV30
clone size: NA
J gene: TRBJ1-2

CDR3 DNA: TGTGCCAGCAGTTCGGGTTACACTGAAGCTTTCTTT
CDR3 protein: CASSSGYTEAFF
D gene: NA
V gene: TRBV27
clone size: NA
J gene: TRBJ1-1

CDR3 DNA: TGCGCCAGCAGCTTGGCTGGGGCTGGAAACACCATATATTTT
CDR3 protein: CASSLAGAGNTIYF
D gene: NA
V gene: TRBV5-1
clone size: NA
J gene: TRBJ1-3

CDR3 DNA: TGTGCCAGCAGCACCTCAGGGGGCACAGATACGCAGTATTTT
CDR3 protein: CASSTSGGTDTQYF
D gene: NA
V gene: TRBV5-5
clone size: NA
J gene: TRBJ2-3

CDR3 DNA: TGTGCCAGCAGTACCGGGACTAGAGGCGACATTCAGTACTTC
CDR3 protein: CASSTGTRGDIQYF
D gene: TRBD2
V gene: TRBV27
clone size: NA
J gene: TRBJ2-4

CDR3 DNA: TGCAGTGAAGATGGCTACACCTTC
CDR3 protein: CSEDGYTF
D gene: NA
V gene: TRBV20-1
clone size: once
J gene: TRBJ1-2

CDR3 DNA: TGTGCCACCAGTGATTTGGGAGAGGGGGTCTCAGATACGCAGTATTTT
CDR3 protein: CATSDLGEGVSDTQYF
D gene: NA
V gene: TRBV24-1
clone size: NA
J gene: TRBJ2-3

CDR3 DNA: TGTGCCAGCAGCTTGCAGGGTCATCAAAAGAATTCACCCCTCCACTTT
CDR3 protein: CASSLQGHQKNSPLHF
D gene: NA
V gene: TRBV11-2
clone size: NA
J gene: TRBJ1-6

CDR3 DNA: TGTGCCAGCACCTCTATCACAGGGTCCTACGAGCAGTACTTC
CDR3 protein: CASTSITGSYEQYF
D gene: NA
V gene: TRBV27
clone size: once
J gene: TRBJ2-7

CDR3 DNA: TGTGCCAGCAGCGTAACCCAAGCGGCAGGCCACTCTGGGGCCAACGTCCTGACTTTC
CDR3 protein: CASSVTQAAGHSGANVLTF
D gene: NA
V gene: TRBV9
clone size: NA
J gene: TRBJ2-6

CDR3 DNA: TGTGCCAGCAGCTCTAAAGAGACCCAGTACTTC
CDR3 protein: CASSSKETQYF
D gene: NA
V gene: TRBV7-9
clone size: NA
J gene: TRBJ2-5